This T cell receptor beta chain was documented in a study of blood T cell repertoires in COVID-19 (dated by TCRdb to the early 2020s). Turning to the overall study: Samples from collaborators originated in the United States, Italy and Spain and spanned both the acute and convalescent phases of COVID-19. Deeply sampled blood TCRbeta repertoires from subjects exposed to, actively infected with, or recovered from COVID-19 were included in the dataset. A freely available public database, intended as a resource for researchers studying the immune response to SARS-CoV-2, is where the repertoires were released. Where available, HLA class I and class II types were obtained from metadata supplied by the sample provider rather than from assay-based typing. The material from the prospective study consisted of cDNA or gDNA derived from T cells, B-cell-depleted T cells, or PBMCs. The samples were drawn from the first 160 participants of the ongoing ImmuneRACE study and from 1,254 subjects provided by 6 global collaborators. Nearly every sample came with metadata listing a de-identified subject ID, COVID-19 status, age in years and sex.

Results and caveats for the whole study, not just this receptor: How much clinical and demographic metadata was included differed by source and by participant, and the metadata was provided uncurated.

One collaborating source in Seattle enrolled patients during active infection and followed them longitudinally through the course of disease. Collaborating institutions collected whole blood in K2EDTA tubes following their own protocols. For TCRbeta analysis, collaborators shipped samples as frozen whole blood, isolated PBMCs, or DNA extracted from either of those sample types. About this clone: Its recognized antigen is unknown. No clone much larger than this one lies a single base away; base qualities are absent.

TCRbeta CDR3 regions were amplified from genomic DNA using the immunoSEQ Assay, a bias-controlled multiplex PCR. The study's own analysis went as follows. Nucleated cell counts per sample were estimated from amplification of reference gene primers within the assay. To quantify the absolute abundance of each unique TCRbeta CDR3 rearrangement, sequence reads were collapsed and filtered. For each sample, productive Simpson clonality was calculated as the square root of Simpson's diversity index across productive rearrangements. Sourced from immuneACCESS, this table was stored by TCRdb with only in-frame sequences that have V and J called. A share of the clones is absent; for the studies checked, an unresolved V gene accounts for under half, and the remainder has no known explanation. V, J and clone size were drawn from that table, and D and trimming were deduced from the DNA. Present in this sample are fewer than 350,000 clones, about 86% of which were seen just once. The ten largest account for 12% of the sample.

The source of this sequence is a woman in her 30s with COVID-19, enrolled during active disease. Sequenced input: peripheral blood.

The bases read TGTGCCAGCAGCCAAGAAAAGAAGACTAGCGGTTACAATGAGCAGTTCTTC. This translates into CASSQEKKTSGYNEQFF. The V and J genes are TRBV3-1 (or the pseudogene TRBV3-2) and TRBJ2-1; 9 bases in between match TRBD2. Reading from cysteine to phenylalanine, the CDR3 counts 17 amino acids. Of all the DNA, just the CDR3 is kept, 51 bases in frame from base 1. In the germline V gene (reference sequence), CDR1 corresponds to LGHDT and CDR2 to YNNKEL. The germline V and J ends show losses of 0 bases and 4 bases respectively, and no gene match explains 7 bases of the junction.